The rows below give T cell receptor beta chains drawn from one sample of a study of blood T cell repertoires in COVID-19. Libraries were prepared by immunoSEQ multiplex PCR; TCRdb keeps only in-frame clonotypes and omits some of them. The data contain 90,000 or so clones, around 84% of them singletons. Sequencing input: peripheral blood. Receptor source: a man between 60 and 75 years old with acute or convalescent COVID-19. Each CDR3 is given without its conserved first and last residue. D genes are given only for firm matches. Only some rows state a clone size, as once, few, many or a class for expanded clones.

V gene: TRBV27; clone size: -; D gene: -; CDR3 protein: ASRLAGLNTGELF
V gene: TRBV5-4; clone size: -; D gene: TRBD1; CDR3 protein: ASSLGTASGNTIY
V gene: TRBV28; clone size: -; D gene: -; CDR3 protein: ASSLGPGTTGNEQF
V gene: TRBV28; clone size: few; D gene: TRBD1; CDR3 protein: ASSPPDRGYGNTIY
V gene: TRBV7-2; clone size: -; D gene: TRBD1; CDR3 protein: ASLQGAYGYT
V gene: TRBV27; clone size: once; D gene: -; CDR3 protein: ASSFSGAGEKLF
V gene: TRBV28; clone size: -; D gene: -; CDR3 protein: ASSQEQANTEAF
V gene: TRBV12-2; clone size: -; D gene: -; CDR3 protein: ASRSVKVEGSNYGYT
V gene: TRBV28; clone size: -; D gene: TRBD1; CDR3 protein: ASSPLRRTGANEQF
V gene: TRBV5-6; clone size: -; D gene: -; CDR3 protein: ASSLRGRSSGNTIY
V gene: TRBV25-1; clone size: -; D gene: TRBD1; CDR3 protein: ASSDRGPDYGYT
V gene: TRBV28; clone size: -; D gene: -; CDR3 protein: ASSPPGHHYGYT
V gene: TRBV7-2; clone size: -; D gene: -; CDR3 protein: ASSLGARGNYGYT
V gene: TRBV4-1; clone size: -; D gene: -; CDR3 protein: ASSQGTVSNQPQH
V gene: TRBV7-2; clone size: -; D gene: -; CDR3 protein: ASSFSAYTDTQY
V gene: TRBV27; clone size: -; D gene: -; CDR3 protein: ASSLRGGDSNQPQH
V gene: TRBV20-1; clone size: -; D gene: -; CDR3 protein: SATDPGPYNEQF
V gene: TRBV6-5; clone size: -; D gene: -; CDR3 protein: ASGNTQFSGNTIY
V gene: TRBV6-2/TRBV6-3; clone size: -; D gene: -; CDR3 protein: ASSARSLLSGANVLT
V gene: TRBV4-1; clone size: -; D gene: -; CDR3 protein: ASSQVRETATNEKLF
V gene: TRBV23-1; clone size: -; D gene: TRBD2; CDR3 protein: ARSGGGGGLRVCSGANVLT
V gene: TRBV28; clone size: -; D gene: -; CDR3 protein: ASSRGRNSPLH
V gene: TRBV5-1; clone size: once; D gene: TRBD1; CDR3 protein: ASTLVDRLDGYT
V gene: TRBV3-1/TRBV3-2; clone size: once; D gene: -; CDR3 protein: ASSLFAGGQGGYT
V gene: TRBV10-3; clone size: -; D gene: TRBD1; CDR3 protein: AISPTTGMRVNEQF
V gene: TRBV7-2; clone size: -; D gene: -; CDR3 protein: ASSRRTDVNSPLH
V gene: TRBV5-1; clone size: few; D gene: -; CDR3 protein: ASSLGSRGAF
V gene: TRBV7-2; clone size: few; D gene: -; CDR3 protein: ASSSQTGFTEAF
V gene: TRBV5-1; clone size: -; D gene: -; CDR3 protein: ASSLEAGSGNTIY
V gene: TRBV6-6; clone size: -; D gene: -; CDR3 protein: ASSYSMNSPLH
V gene: TRBV27; clone size: -; D gene: -; CDR3 protein: ASTVGLGTDTQY
V gene: TRBV5-1; clone size: -; D gene: TRBD1; CDR3 protein: ASSLGTGLNEKLF
V gene: TRBV28; clone size: few; D gene: -; CDR3 protein: ASSYADGGNEKLF
V gene: TRBV5-6; clone size: -; D gene: -; CDR3 protein: ASSLVGYEQY
V gene: TRBV11-2; clone size: -; D gene: TRBD1; CDR3 protein: ASSLMRDRDYEQY
V gene: TRBV7-2; clone size: -; D gene: TRBD1; CDR3 protein: ASSLVGTGEVFVPLH
V gene: TRBV11-2; clone size: few; D gene: -; CDR3 protein: ATQDRGNTEAF
V gene: TRBV4-3; clone size: few; D gene: -; CDR3 protein: ASSQEGRVDQPQH
V gene: TRBV12-5; clone size: -; D gene: TRBD1; CDR3 protein: ASGWDRVQPQPQH
V gene: TRBV24-1; clone size: -; D gene: TRBD1; CDR3 protein: ATRDRATGELF
V gene: TRBV12-3/TRBV12-4; clone size: -; D gene: -; CDR3 protein: ASSLTPEAF
V gene: TRBV27; clone size: -; D gene: TRBD2; CDR3 protein: ASKVGLAGGEETQY
V gene: TRBV11-2; clone size: -; D gene: -; CDR3 protein: ASSLRNTGTSEQY
V gene: TRBV7-2; clone size: -; D gene: -; CDR3 protein: ASSFQGTRTNEKLF
V gene: TRBV18; clone size: -; D gene: -; CDR3 protein: ASSTSTLRENPGGYT
V gene: TRBV5-1; clone size: -; D gene: -; CDR3 protein: ASSPETGKNTEAF